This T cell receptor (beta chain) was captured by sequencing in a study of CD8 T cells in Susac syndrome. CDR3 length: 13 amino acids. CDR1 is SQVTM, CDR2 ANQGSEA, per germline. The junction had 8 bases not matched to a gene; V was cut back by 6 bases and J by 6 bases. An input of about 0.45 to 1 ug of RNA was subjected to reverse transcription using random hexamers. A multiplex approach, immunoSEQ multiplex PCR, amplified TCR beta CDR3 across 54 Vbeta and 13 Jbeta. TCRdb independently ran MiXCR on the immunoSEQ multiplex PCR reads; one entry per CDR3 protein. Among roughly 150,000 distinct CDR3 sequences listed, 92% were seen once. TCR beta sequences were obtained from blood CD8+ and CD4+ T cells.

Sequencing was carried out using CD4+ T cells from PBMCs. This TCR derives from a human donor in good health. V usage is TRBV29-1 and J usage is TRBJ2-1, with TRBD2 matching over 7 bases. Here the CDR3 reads CSVSTSSGNEQFF. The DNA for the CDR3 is TGCAGCGTGTCGACTAGCAGCGGCAATGAGCAGTTCTTC.